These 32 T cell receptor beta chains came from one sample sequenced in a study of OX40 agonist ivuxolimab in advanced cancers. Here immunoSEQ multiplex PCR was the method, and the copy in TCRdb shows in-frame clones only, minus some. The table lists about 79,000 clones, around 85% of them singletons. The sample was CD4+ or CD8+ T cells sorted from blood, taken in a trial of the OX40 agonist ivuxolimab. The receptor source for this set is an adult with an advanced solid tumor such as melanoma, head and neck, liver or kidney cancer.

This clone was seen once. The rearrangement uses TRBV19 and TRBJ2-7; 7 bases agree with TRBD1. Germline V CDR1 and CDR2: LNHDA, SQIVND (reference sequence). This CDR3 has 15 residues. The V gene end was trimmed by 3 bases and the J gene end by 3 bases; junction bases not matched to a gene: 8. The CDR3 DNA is TGTGCCAGTAGTATCTCCACAGGGGTGTTCTACGAGCAGTACTTC. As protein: CASSISTGVFYEQYF.

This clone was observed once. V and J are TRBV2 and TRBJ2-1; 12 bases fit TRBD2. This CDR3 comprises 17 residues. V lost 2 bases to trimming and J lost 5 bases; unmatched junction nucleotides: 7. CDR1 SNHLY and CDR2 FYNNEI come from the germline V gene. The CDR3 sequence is CASSEKASGRADNEQFF. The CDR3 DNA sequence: TGTGCCAGCAGTGAAAAAGCTAGCGGGAGGGCCGACAATGAGCAGTTCTTC.

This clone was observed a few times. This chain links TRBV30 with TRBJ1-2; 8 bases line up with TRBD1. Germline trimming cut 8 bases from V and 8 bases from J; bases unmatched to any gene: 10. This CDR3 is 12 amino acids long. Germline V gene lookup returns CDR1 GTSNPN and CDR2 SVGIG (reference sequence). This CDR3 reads CAATGGGGGYTF. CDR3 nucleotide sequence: TGTGCCGCCACAGGGGGGGGCGGAGGCTACACCTTC.

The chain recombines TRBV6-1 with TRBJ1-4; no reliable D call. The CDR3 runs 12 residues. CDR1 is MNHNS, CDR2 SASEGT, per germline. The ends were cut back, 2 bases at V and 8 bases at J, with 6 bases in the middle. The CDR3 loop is CASSERVEKLFF. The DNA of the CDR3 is TGTGCCAGCAGTGAAAGGGTAGAAAAACTGTTTTTT.

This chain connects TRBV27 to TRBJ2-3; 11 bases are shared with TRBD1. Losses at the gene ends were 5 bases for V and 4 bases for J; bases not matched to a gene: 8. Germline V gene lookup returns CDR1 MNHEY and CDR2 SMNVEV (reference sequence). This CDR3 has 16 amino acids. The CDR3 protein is CASSPLTGQGADTQYF. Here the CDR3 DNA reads TGTGCCAGCAGTCCTTTAACGGGACAGGGGGCAGATACGCAGTATTTT.

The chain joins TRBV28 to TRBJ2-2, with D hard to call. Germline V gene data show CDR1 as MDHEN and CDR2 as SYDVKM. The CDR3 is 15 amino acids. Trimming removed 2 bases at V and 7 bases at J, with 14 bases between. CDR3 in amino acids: CASSLQDRVGGELFF. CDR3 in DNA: TGTGCCAGCAGTTTACAGGATAGGGTAGGCGGGGAGCTGTTTTTT.

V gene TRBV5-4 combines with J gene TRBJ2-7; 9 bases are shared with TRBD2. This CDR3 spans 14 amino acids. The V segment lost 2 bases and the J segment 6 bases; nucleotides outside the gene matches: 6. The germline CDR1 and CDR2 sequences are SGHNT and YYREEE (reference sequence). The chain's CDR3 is CASSFSGSRVEQYF. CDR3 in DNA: TGTGCCAGCAGCTTTAGCGGGAGTAGGGTCGAGCAGTACTTC.

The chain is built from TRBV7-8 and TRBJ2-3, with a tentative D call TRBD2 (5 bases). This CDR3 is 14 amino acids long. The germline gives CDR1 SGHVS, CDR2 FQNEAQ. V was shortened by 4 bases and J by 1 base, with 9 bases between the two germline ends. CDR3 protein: CASSSTEGTDTQYF. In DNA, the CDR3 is TGTGCCAGCAGCTCTACGGAGGGCACAGATACGCAGTATTTT. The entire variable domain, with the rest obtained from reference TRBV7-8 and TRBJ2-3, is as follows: GAGVSQSPRYKVAKRGQDVALRCDPISGHVSLFWYQQALGQGPEFLTYFQNEAQLDKSGLPSDRFFAERPEGSVSTLKIQRTQQEDSAVYLCASSSTEGTDTQYFGPGTRLTVL.

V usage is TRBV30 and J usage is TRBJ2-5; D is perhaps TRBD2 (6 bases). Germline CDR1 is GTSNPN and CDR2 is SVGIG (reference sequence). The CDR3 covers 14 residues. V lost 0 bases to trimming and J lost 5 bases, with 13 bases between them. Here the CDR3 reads CAWSVVGGGETQYF. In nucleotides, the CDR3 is TGTGCCTGGAGTGTAGTCGGTGGGGGGGAGACCCAGTACTTC.

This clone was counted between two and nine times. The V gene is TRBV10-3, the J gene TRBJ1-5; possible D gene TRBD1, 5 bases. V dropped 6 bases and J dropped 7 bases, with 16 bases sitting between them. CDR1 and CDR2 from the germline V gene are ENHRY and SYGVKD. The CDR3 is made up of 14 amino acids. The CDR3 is CAISLTVTEQPQHF. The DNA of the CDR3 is TGTGCCATCAGCCTGACAGTCACGGAGCAGCCCCAGCATTTT.

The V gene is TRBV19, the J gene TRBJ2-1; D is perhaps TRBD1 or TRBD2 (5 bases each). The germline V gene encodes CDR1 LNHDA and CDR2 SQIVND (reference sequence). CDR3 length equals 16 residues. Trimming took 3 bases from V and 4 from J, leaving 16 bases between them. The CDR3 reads CASSITLGTHYNEQFF. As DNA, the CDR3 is TGTGCCAGTAGTATTACCCTCGGGACCCATTACAATGAGCAGTTCTTC.

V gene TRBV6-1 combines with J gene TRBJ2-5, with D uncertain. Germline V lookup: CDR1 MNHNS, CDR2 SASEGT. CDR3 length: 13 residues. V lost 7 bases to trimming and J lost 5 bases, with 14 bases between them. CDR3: CASTKHYRETQYF. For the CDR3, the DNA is TGTGCCAGCACCAAACATTATCGGGAGACCCAGTACTTC.

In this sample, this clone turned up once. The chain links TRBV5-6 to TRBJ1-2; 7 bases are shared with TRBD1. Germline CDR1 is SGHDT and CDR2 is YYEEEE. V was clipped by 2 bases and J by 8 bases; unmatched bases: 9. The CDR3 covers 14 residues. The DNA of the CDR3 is TGTGCCAGCAGCTTACCCCACAGGGGTGGCGGCTACACCTTC. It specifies CASSLPHRGGGYTF. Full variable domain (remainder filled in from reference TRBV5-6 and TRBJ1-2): DAGVTQSPTHLIKTRGQQVTLRCSPKSGHDTVSWYQQALGQGPQFIFQYYEEEERQRGNFPDRFSGHQFPNYSSELNVNALLLGDSALYLCASSLPHRGGGYTFGSGTRLTVV.

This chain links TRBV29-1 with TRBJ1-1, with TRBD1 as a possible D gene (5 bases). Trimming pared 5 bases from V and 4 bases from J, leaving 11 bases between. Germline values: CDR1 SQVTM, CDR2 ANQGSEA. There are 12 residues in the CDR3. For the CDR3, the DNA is TGCAGCGTTAACCCAGGGATCACTGAAGCTTTCTTT. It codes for CSVNPGITEAFF.

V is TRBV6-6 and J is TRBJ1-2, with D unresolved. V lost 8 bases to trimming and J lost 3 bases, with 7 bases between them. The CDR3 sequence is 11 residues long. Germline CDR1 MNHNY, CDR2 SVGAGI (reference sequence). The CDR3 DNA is TGTGCCAGCTTCAGTCACTATGGCTACACCTTC. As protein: CASFSHYGYTF.

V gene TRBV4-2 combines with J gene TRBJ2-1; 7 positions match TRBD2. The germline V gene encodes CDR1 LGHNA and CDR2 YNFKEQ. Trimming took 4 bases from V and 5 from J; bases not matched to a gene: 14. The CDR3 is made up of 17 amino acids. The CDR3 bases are TGTGCCAGCAGCCCAACGCCATGGGGGAGGGCCAACAATGAGCAGTTCTTC. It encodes CASSPTPWGRANNEQFF.

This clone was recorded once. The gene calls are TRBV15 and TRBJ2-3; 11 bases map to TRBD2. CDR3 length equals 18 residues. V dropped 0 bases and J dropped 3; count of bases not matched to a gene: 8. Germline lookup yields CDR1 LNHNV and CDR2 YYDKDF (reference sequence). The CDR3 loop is CATSRDPTSGSNTDTQYF. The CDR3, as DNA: TGTGCCACCAGCAGAGACCCCACTAGCGGGAGTAATACAGATACGCAGTATTTT.

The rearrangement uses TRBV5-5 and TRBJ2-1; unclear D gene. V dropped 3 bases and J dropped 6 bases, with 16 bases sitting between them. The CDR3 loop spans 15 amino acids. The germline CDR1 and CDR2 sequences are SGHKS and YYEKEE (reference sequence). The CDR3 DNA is TGTGCCAGCAGCTCCAGCTCTTCGGCAGGCAATGAGCAGTTCTTC. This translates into CASSSSSSAGNEQFF.

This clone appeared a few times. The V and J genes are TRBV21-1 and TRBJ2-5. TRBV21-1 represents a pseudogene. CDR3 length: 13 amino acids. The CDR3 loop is CASSKGSLETQYF. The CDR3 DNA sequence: TGTGCCAGCAGCAAAGGGTCCCTGGAGACCCAGTACTTC.

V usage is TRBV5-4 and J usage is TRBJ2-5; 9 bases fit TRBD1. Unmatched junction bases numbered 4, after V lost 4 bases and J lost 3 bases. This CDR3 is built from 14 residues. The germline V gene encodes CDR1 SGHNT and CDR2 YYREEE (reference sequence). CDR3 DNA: TGTGCCAGCAGCCAAAGGACAGGGGAAGAGACCCAGTACTTC. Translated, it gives CASSQRTGEETQYF.

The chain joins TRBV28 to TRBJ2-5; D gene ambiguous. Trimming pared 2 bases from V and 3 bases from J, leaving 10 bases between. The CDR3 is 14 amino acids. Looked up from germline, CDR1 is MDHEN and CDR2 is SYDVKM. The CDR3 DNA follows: TGTGCCAGCAGTTTAGCGGAGAACGAAGAGACCCAGTACTTC. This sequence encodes CASSLAENEETQYF.

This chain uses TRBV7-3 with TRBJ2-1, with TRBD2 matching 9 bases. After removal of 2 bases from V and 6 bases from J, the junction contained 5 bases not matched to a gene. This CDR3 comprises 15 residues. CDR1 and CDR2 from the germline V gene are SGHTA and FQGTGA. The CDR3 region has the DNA TGTGCCAGCAGCTTATCTAGCGGGAACGGCAATGAGCAGTTCTTC. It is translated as CASSLSSGNGNEQFF.

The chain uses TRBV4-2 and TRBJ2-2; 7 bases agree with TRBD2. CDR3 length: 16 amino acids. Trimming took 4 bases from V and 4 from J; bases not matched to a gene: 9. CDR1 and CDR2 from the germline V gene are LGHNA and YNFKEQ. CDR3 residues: CASSPRFRTSTGELFF. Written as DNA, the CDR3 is TGTGCCAGCAGCCCCCGTTTCCGGACTAGCACCGGGGAGCTGTTTTTT.

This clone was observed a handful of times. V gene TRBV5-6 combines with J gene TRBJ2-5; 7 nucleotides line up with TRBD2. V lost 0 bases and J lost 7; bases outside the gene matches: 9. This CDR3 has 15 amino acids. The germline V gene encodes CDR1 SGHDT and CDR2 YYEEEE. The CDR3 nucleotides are TGTGCCAGCAGCTTGGTACTGCGGGAGCGGGGGACCCAGTACTTC. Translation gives CASSLVLRERGTQYF.

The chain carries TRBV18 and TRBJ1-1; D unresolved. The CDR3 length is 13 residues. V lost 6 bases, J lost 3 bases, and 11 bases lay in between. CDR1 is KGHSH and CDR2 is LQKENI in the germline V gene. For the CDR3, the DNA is TGTGCCAGCTCTACGTCCCGGGACACTGAAGCTTTCTTT. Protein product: CASSTSRDTEAFF.

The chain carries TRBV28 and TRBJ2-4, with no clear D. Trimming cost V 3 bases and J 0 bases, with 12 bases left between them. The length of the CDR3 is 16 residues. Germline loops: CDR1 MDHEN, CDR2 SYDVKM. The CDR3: CASSFHGYLAKNIQYF. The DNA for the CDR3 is TGTGCCAGCAGTTTTCACGGATACCTAGCCAAAAACATTCAGTACTTC. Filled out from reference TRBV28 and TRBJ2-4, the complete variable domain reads DVKVTQSSRYLVKRTGEKVFLECVQDMDHENMFWYRQDPGLGLRLIYFSYDVKMKEKGDIPEGYSVSREKKERFSLILESASTNQTSMYLCASSFHGYLAKNIQYFGAGTRLSVL.

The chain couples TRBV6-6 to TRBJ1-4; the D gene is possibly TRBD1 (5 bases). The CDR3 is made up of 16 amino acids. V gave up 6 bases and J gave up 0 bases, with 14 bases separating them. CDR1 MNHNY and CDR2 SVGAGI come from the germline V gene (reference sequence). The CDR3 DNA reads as TGTGCCAGCAGCTTAATTCAGACAGCAACTAATGAAAAACTGTTTTTT. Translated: CASSLIQTATNEKLFF.

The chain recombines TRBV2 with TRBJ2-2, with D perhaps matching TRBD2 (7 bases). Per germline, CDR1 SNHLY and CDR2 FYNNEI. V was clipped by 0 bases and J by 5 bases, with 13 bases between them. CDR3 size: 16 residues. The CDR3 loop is CASSEASGGWTGELFF. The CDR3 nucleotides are TGTGCCAGCAGTGAAGCTTCGGGGGGCTGGACCGGGGAGCTGTTTTTT.

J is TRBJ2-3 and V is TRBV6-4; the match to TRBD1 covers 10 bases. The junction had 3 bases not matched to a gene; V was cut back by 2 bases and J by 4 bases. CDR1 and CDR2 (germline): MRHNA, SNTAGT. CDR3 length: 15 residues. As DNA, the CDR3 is TGTGCCAGCAGTGACACGGGACAGGGGTCAGATACGCAGTATTTT. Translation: CASSDTGQGSDTQYF.

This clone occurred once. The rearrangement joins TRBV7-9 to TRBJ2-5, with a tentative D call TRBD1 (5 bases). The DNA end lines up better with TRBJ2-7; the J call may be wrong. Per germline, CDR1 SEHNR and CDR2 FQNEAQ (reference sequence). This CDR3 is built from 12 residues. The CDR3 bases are TGTGCCAGCAGCTCCAGGGATTACGAGCAGTACTTC. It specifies CASSSRDYEQYF.

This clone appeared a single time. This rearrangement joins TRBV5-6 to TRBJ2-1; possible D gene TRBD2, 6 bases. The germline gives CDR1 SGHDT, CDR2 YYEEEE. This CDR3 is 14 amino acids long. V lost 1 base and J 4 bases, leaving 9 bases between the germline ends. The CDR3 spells CASSLYSGYNEQFF. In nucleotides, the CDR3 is TGTGCCAGCAGCTTGTATAGCGGATACAATGAGCAGTTCTTC.

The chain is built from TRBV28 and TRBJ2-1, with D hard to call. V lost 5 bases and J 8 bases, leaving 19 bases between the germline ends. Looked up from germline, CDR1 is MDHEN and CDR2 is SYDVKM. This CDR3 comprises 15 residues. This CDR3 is CASSPTNGIGDEQFF. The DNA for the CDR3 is TGTGCCAGCAGTCCAACCAATGGGATAGGAGATGAGCAGTTCTTC.